These 17 T cell receptor beta chains share one sample of origin, sequenced in a study of T-cell reconstitution after alpha-beta-depleted transplantation in children. Preparation of the TCRbeta library was carried out with unique molecular identifiers. TCRdb ran MiXCR on the PCR reads and lists one entry per CDR3 protein. The sample includes about 500,000 distinct CDR3 sequences, around a third of them seen just once. This specimen was PBMCs from the stem cell graft donor, taken from the stem cell graft. These receptors were taken from a human donor who donated a stem cell graft to a child with aplastic anemia.

The chain joins TRBV9 to TRBJ1-2; D is unresolved. V gave up 0 bases and J gave up 1 base, with 7 bases separating them. The CDR3 spans 14 residues. Germline V lookup: CDR1 SGDLS, CDR2 YYNGEE. The CDR3 protein is CASSVASLNYGYTF. The CDR3 region has the DNA TGTGCCAGCAGCGTAGCCAGCCTTAACTATGGCTACACCTTC.

The chain recombines TRBV2 with TRBJ1-1; maybe TRBD1 (6 bases). V shed 6 bases and J shed 0 bases, with 11 bases lying between them. Germline lookup yields CDR1 SNHLY and CDR2 FYNNEI. The CDR3 runs to 14 residues. CDR3: CASSAQGMNTEAFF. CDR3 DNA: TGTGCCAGCAGCGCTCAGGGGATGAACACTGAAGCTTTCTTT.

This chain connects TRBV28 to TRBJ1-2, with D unclear. The CDR3 covers 13 residues. CDR1 is MDHEN and CDR2 is SYDVKM in the germline V gene. Trimming stripped 5 bases from V and 8 bases from J, with 15 bases between. The CDR3 coding sequence is TGTGCCAGCAGTCCCCGAGGCCCAAGGGGCTACACCTTC. It specifies CASSPRGPRGYTF.

The table lists this clonotype with a few counts. The V call is TRBV21-1, the J call TRBJ2-2; the table's D call, TRBD1, was not checked against the DNA. TRBV21-1 is designated a pseudogene. CDR3 size: 16 residues. The CDR3 sequence is CASSKRDGTNTGELFF. CDR3 sequence (DNA): TGTGCCAGCAGCAAACGGGACGGAACGAACACCGGGGAGCTGTTTTTT.

The V and J genes are TRBV5-1 and TRBJ2-1; maybe TRBD1 (6 bases). Germline V gene lookup returns CDR1 SGHRS and CDR2 YFSETQ. Trimming removed 0 bases at V and 5 bases at J, with 9 bases between. This CDR3 is 14 amino acids long. CDR3 bases: TGCGCCAGCAGCTTGGGACAGGAGAACAATGAGCAGTTCTTC. Residues: CASSLGQENNEQFF. Drawing the rest from reference TRBV5-1 and TRBJ2-1, the complete variable domain is KAGVTQTPRYLIKTRGQQVTLSCSPISGHRSVSWYQQTPGQGLQFLFEYFSETQRNKGNFPGRFSGRQFSNSRSEMNVSTLELGDSALYLCASSLGQENNEQFFGPGTRLTVL.

This clonotype showed up just a few times. The rearrangement links TRBV4-3 to TRBJ1-6; a possible D gene is TRBD1 (5 bases). Trimming took 0 bases from V and 10 from J, leaving 10 bases between them. The V gene's germline CDR1 is LGHNA and CDR2 YSLEER. The CDR3 runs to 14 residues. The CDR3 is CASSQDRGGSPLHF. DNA for the CDR3: TGCGCCAGCAGCCAAGATAGGGGTGGCTCACCCCTCCACTTT.

This rearrangement joins TRBV12-3 or TRBV12-4 to TRBJ1-1; D possibly corresponds to TRBD1 (5 bases). V lost 7 bases, J lost 6 bases, and 18 bases lay in between. This CDR3 is 14 amino acids long. The CDR3 sequence is CASTPGGVAAEAFF. The CDR3 DNA is TGTGCCAGCACCCCCGGGGGGGTCGCAGCTGAAGCTTTCTTT.

This clonotype was counted at least ten times. V usage is TRBV6-5 and J usage is TRBJ2-7, with 12 positions matching TRBD2. Germline-derived CDR1 and CDR2 are MNHEY and SVGAGI. The CDR3 has 17 residues. V gave up 4 bases and J gave up 0 bases; unmatched junction bases: 7. CDR3 nucleotide sequence: TGTGCCAGCAGTTTGACTAGCGGGAGCGCCAGCTCCTACGAGCAGTACTTC. Translation gives CASSLTSGSASSYEQYF.

The chain links TRBV12-3 or TRBV12-4 to TRBJ2-1; TRBD1 is a possible D gene (6 bases). V dropped 7 bases and J dropped 8 bases, with 18 bases sitting between them. There are 14 residues in the CDR3. CDR3 protein: CASTHRVRVDEQFF. CDR3 in DNA: TGTGCCAGCACCCACAGGGTTCGAGTAGATGAGCAGTTCTTC.

The chain joins TRBV5-5 to TRBJ2-7, with 9 bases identical to TRBD1. The CDR3 has 13 residues. CDR1 and CDR2 (germline): SGHKS, YYEKEE (reference sequence). Unmatched junction bases numbered 2, after V lost 4 bases and J lost 3 bases. DNA for the CDR3: TGTGCCAGCAGCCGACAGGGGGACTACGAGCAGTACTTC. Amino acid sequence: CASSRQGDYEQYF. Combining the CDR3 with reference TRBV5-5 and TRBJ2-7 gives the whole variable domain DAGVTQSPTHLIKTRGQQVTLRCSPISGHKSVSWYQQVLGQGPQFIFQYYEKEERGRGNFPDRFSARQFPNYSSELNVNALLLGDSALYLCASSRQGDYEQYFGPGTRLTVT.

The chain is built from TRBV5-1 and TRBJ2-3, with D possibly TRBD2 on 5 matching bases. The CDR3 spans 14 residues. V was shortened by 0 bases and J by 6 bases, with 11 bases between the two germline ends. CDR1 is SGHRS, CDR2 YFSETQ, per germline. CDR3 nucleotide sequence: TGCGCCAGCAGCTTGGGGCGGGCGCGGGATACGCAGTATTTT. It is translated as CASSLGRARDTQYF.

There are many counts of this clonotype. The chain recombines TRBV20-1 with TRBJ2-1, with D tentatively TRBD1 (5 bases). CDR3 length: 15 amino acids. Germline V gives CDR1 DFQATT, CDR2 SNEGSKA (reference sequence). V was cut by 0 bases and J by 1 base, with 10 bases left in between. For the CDR3, the DNA is TGCAGTGCTAGAGATTATGCAGGGTCCTACAATGAGCAGTTCTTC. This translates into CSARDYAGSYNEQFF.

The sample holds a few counts of this clonotype. The chain recombines TRBV6-1 with TRBJ2-2; either TRBD1 or TRBD2 may fit D (5 bases each). The germline CDR1 and CDR2 sequences are MNHNS and SASEGT. Trimming cost V 8 bases and J 4 bases, with 20 bases left between them. The CDR3 spans 16 residues. CDR3 protein: CASSRGDWGSTGELFF. The CDR3 DNA is TGTGCCAGCTCCAGAGGGGATTGGGGTAGCACCGGGGAGCTGTTTTTT.

The chain links TRBV12-3 or TRBV12-4 to TRBJ2-1; TRBD2 agrees at 7 bases. J was trimmed by 7 bases and V by 6 bases; bases with no gene match: 9. The CDR3 has 14 residues. CDR3 DNA: TGTGCCAGCAGCCTTGCGGGAGCGCGGAATGAGCAGTTCTTC. As protein: CASSLAGARNEQFF.

This clonotype was detected only a few times. The rearrangement links TRBV13 to TRBJ1-6, with no clear D. There are 14 residues in the CDR3. Trimming removed 5 bases at V and 7 bases at J, with 12 bases between. From germline, CDR1 is PRHDT and CDR2 FYEKMQ (reference sequence). The CDR3 loop is CASSPGWTNSPLHF. The CDR3, as DNA: TGTGCCAGCAGCCCGGGGTGGACGAATTCACCCCTCCACTTT.

The chain combines TRBV5-1 with TRBJ1-3; 7 nucleotides align to TRBD1. There are 14 residues in the CDR3. CDR1 and CDR2 from the germline V gene are SGHRS and YFSETQ. V was clipped by 4 bases and J by 7 bases; unmatched bases: 8. CDR3 sequence: CASSLTGNLNTIYF. DNA for the CDR3: TGCGCCAGCAGCCTGACAGGGAATCTTAACACCATATATTTT.

This clonotype was detected only a few times. The chain employs TRBV20-1 and TRBJ2-1; 7 bases are a match to TRBD2. After removal of 3 bases from V and 1 base from J, the junction contained 3 bases not matched to a gene. Germline V gives CDR1 DFQATT, CDR2 SNEGSKA (reference sequence). The CDR3 length is 14 residues. Written as DNA, the CDR3 is TGCAGTGCTAGTGCTAGCGGATCCTACAATGAGCAGTTCTTC. This sequence encodes CSASASGSYNEQFF.